The 10 T cell receptor beta chains below come from one sample, sequenced in a study of T cell responses to AZD1222 COVID-19 vaccine. Sequenced by immunoSEQ multiplex PCR; TCRdb stores in-frame clones only, minus some. The sample has about 160,000 clones, about 88% seen once; the top ten hold about 5%. Sequenced material: peripheral blood, taken on day 0 of AZD1222 vaccination. All receptors derive from an adult in good health.

The chain uses TRBV18 and TRBJ1-5; no reliable D call. V dropped 5 bases and J dropped 0 bases, with 11 bases sitting between them. CDR3 length: 15 residues. Germline values: CDR1 KGHSH, CDR2 LQKENI. CDR3 region: CASSTRHYSNQPQHF. DNA of the CDR3: TGTGCCAGCTCAACAAGACACTATAGCAATCAGCCCCAGCATTTT.

This rearrangement joins TRBV19 to TRBJ1-6; D gene ambiguous. The germline CDR1 and CDR2 sequences are LNHDA and SQIVND (reference sequence). The CDR3 has 15 residues. Trimming stripped 5 bases from V and 9 bases from J, with 17 bases between. DNA for the CDR3: TGTGCCAGTAGTGCCTCCGGCCTCGCGGGTTCACCCCTCCACTTT. Translating it yields CASSASGLAGSPLHF.

This clone occurred once. This chain uses TRBV5-1 with TRBJ1-3; possibly TRBD1 for D (5 bases). Germline values: CDR1 SGHRS, CDR2 YFSETQ. The CDR3 runs to 15 residues. The germline V and J ends were trimmed by 0 bases and 1 base, with 8 bases remaining between them. The CDR3 nucleotides are TGCGCCAGCAGCTTGGACAGGTTTTCTGGAAACACCATATATTTT. Translated, it gives CASSLDRFSGNTIYF.

The chain has TRBV13 and TRBJ2-1; D gene ambiguous. CDR3 length: 11 amino acids. Deletions cut 2 bases from V and 8 bases from J, with 4 bases between. CDR1 is PRHDT and CDR2 is FYEKMQ in the germline V gene (reference sequence). The CDR3 reads CASSLRYEQFF. For the CDR3, the DNA is TGTGCCAGCAGCTTAAGGTATGAGCAGTTCTTC.

V is TRBV9 and J is TRBJ1-4, with a possible D match to TRBD1 (6 bases). Trimming removed 4 bases at V and 5 bases at J, with 15 bases between. The CDR3 totals 15 residues. From germline, CDR1 is SGDLS and CDR2 YYNGEE. CDR3 DNA sequence: TGTGCCAGCAGCCCCGGGACACGGCAAAATGAAAAACTGTTTTTT. Translating gives CASSPGTRQNEKLFF.

The chain joins TRBV7-2 to TRBJ2-1; 8 bases fit TRBD2. Unmatched junction bases numbered 1, after V lost 3 bases and J lost 0 bases. The CDR3 totals 15 residues. CDR1 is SGHTA, CDR2 FQGNSA, per germline. The CDR3 nucleotides are TGTGCCAGCAGCTTTAGCGGGACCTCCTACAATGAGCAGTTCTTC. Residues: CASSFSGTSYNEQFF.

The chain links TRBV6-1 to TRBJ2-2, with D possibly TRBD1 on 5 matching bases. The CDR3 has 16 amino acids. V lost 2 bases and J lost 0, with 10 bases in between. Germline lookup yields CDR1 MNHNS and CDR2 SASEGT. CDR3 loop: CASSEQGISNTGELFF. CDR3 nucleotide sequence: TGTGCCAGCAGTGAACAGGGAATCTCGAACACCGGGGAGCTGTTTTTT.

The V gene is TRBV4-2, the J gene TRBJ2-7; the D is unclear. Germline V gene data show CDR1 as LGHNA and CDR2 as YNFKEQ. Trimming took 0 bases from V and 2 from J, leaving 11 bases between them. The CDR3 has 15 residues. The CDR3 loop reads CASSQEVSSPYEQYF. Written as DNA, the CDR3 is TGTGCCAGCAGCCAAGAAGTGTCGAGTCCCTACGAGCAGTACTTC.

V gene TRBV7-7 combines with J gene TRBJ2-1; the D gene is possibly TRBD2 (6 bases). The V gene's germline CDR1 is SSHAT and CDR2 FNYEAQ (reference sequence). The V end was cut by 2 bases, the J end by 10 bases, with 15 bases between. The CDR3 extends over 14 amino acids. CDR3 nucleotides: TGTGCCAGCAGCTTAAGGGCCGCGGCGGGAGAGCAGTTCTTC. Residues: CASSLRAAAGEQFF.

The rearrangement joins TRBV7-6 to TRBJ2-3, with 9 bases matching TRBD2. J was trimmed by 5 bases and V by 5 bases; bases with no gene match: 11. CDR1 and CDR2 from the germline V gene are SGHVS and FNYEAQ. This CDR3 comprises 16 residues. The CDR3 nucleotides are TGTGCCAGCAGCCCCCTTCGCGGGAGGGCCCTAGATACGCAGTATTTT. Encoded protein: CASSPLRGRALDTQYF.